What follows is one TCR beta chain and its context. Trimming took off 3 bases at V and 2 bases at J, with 5 bases between the two ends. In germline, CDR1 is SNHLY, CDR2 FYNNEI. The CDR3 is 12 amino acids. This specimen comes from a study of blood T cell repertoires in COVID-19. The overall study: The analysed material was cDNA or gDNA that came from T cells, B-cell-depleted T cells, or PBMCs.

Only in-frame clones appear in the TCRdb table, and some are missing; sequencing was by immunoSEQ multiplex PCR. The sample contains around 140,000 clones, around 87% of which appear only once. Assignment of participants to cohorts was predicated upon participant-reported clinical history. Sequenced input: PBMCs or T cells enriched from blood (not recorded which). This sequence originates from a man between 60 and 75 years old who had recovered from COVID-19. The V gene is TRBV2, the J gene TRBJ2-7; no reliable D call. CDR3 in DNA: TGTGCCAGCAGTGACAACACCTACGAGCAGTACTTC. This codes for CASSDNTYEQYF. Variable domain in full (rest from reference TRBV2 and TRBJ2-7): EPEVTQTPSHQVTQMGQEVILRCVPISNHLYFYWYRQILGQKVEFLVSFYNNEISEKSEIFDDQFSVERPDGSNFTLKIRSTKLEDSAMYFCASSDNTYEQYFGPGTRLTVT.